The following is a T cell receptor beta chain sequence with its context. What it binds is not known. The record originates from a study of T cell responses to AZD1222 COVID-19 vaccine. Profiling relied on immunoSEQ multiplex PCR, and the TCRdb table lists in-frame clones only, not all of them. The sample yields approximately 96,000 clones, about 89% seen once. General observations from the study: Increased Spike-specific TCR breadth and depth were observed after two AZD1222 doses. Only six AZD1222 recipients tested seropositive at baseline.

This sequence was found in an adult who received the AZD1222 COVID-19 vaccine. Sample: peripheral blood, taken 28 days after the second AZD1222 dose.

The CDR3 sequence is CAIKGETGGEAFF. The DNA for the CDR3 is TGTGCCATCAAGGGGGAGACGGGTGGGGAAGCTTTCTTT. The rearrangement uses TRBV10-3 and TRBJ1-1; possible D gene TRBD1, 6 bases. V was shortened by 7 bases and J by 8 bases, with 17 bases between the two germline ends. The CDR3 is made up of 13 amino acids. Germline V lookup: CDR1 ENHRY, CDR2 SYGVKD.